Each of the 25 T cell receptor beta chains below was sequenced from the same sample in a study of beta chain features in type 1 diabetes. All of the isolated RNA was reverse transcribed, so expressed TCRB transcripts were sequenced. Sequencing used immunoSEQ multiplex PCR; TCRdb keeps in-frame clones, though not all of them. The sample comprises approximately 17,000 clones, about three quarters of which are singletons, and 0.79% rests with the top ten. Study-level points and caveats: Significant though moderate, a shortening of TCRB CDR3s appeared in all four CD4+ subsets of Type 1 diabetes patients.

These receptors are not linked to any known antigen. The source material was stem cell memory CD4+ T cells from blood. The origin of the receptors is a man between 25 and 39 years old with type 1 diabetes.

This chain links TRBV5-1 with TRBJ1-1; possible D gene TRBD1, 6 bases. Germline CDR1 is SGHRS and CDR2 is YFSETQ. The V end was cut by 0 bases, the J end by 4 bases, with 10 bases between. This CDR3 region has 14 residues. As DNA, the CDR3 is TGCGCCAGCAGCTTGGCGGCAGGGGTCACTGAAGCTTTCTTT. The encoded protein is CASSLAAGVTEAFF. Filled out from reference TRBV5-1 and TRBJ1-1, the complete variable domain reads KAGVTQTPRYLIKTRGQQVTLSCSPISGHRSVSWYQQTPGQGLQFLFEYFSETQRNKGNFPGRFSGRQFSNSRSEMNVSTLELGDSALYLCASSLAAGVTEAFFGQGTRLTVV.

About this clone: Compared with germline, one end of the junction differs, possibly owing to a read error. The CDR3 is CASSLDFNARANF. DNA for the CDR3: TGTGCCAGCAGCTTAGACTTTAATGCCAGGGCGAATTTT. The chain recombines TRBV11-2 with TRBJ2-3; D might be TRBD1 (5 bases). The CDR3 covers 13 residues. Germline loops: CDR1 SGHAT, CDR2 FQNNGV.

The chain links TRBV6-6 to TRBJ2-5, with D possibly TRBD1 on 6 matching bases. Germline CDR1 reads MNHNY; CDR2 reads SVGAGI (reference sequence). The germline V and J ends were trimmed by 6 bases and 8 bases, with 19 bases remaining between them. The CDR3 consists of 14 residues. CDR3 bases: TGTGCCAGCAGCTCGTCCCGGGACAAGGGTACCCAGTACTTC. Amino acid sequence: CASSSSRDKGTQYF.

The chain carries TRBV7-3 and TRBJ2-1; 9 bases match TRBD2. The CDR3 length is 15 residues. The V and J ends lost 5 bases and 6 bases, in that order; junction bases with no gene match: 8. Germline lookup yields CDR1 SGHTA and CDR2 FQGTGA. The chain's CDR3 is CASSAAGTSRNEQFF. The CDR3 DNA sequence: TGTGCCAGCAGCGCTGCCGGGACTAGCCGCAATGAGCAGTTCTTC.

The J gene is TRBJ2-6, the V gene TRBV7-6; a possible D gene is TRBD2 (7 bases). CDR1 and CDR2 (germline): SGHVS, FNYEAQ. CDR3 length: 16 amino acids. Trimming stripped 6 bases from V and 2 bases from J, with 14 bases between. Here the CDR3 DNA reads TGTGCCAGCAGTCCCTGGGGGGGCACTGGGGCCAACGTCCTGACTTTC. This translates into CASSPWGGTGANVLTF.

The V gene is TRBV6-1, the J gene TRBJ1-1, with 7 bases aligning to TRBD1. This CDR3 comprises 14 residues. The junction had 9 bases not matched to a gene; V was cut back by 7 bases and J by 4 bases. Per germline, CDR1 MNHNS and CDR2 SASEGT. Here the CDR3 reads CASIRRAGGTEAFF. CDR3 DNA sequence: TGTGCCAGCATTAGAAGGGCAGGGGGCACTGAAGCTTTCTTT.

The V call is TRBV7-2, the J call TRBJ2-1; 12 nucleotides match TRBD2. This CDR3 region has 15 residues. Germline-derived CDR1 and CDR2 are SGHTA and FQGNSA. The J segment lost 4 bases and the V segment lost 5 bases, leaving 3 bases of the junction unmatched. The CDR3 loop reads CASSTTSGGYNEQFF. CDR3 nucleotides: TGTGCCAGCAGCACAACTAGCGGGGGGTACAATGAGCAGTTCTTC.

The chain couples TRBV29-1 to TRBJ1-1, with 9 nucleotides matching TRBD1. After removal of 6 bases from V and 5 bases from J, the junction contained 10 bases not matched to a gene. Germline lookup yields CDR1 SQVTM and CDR2 ANQGSEA. The CDR3 spans 14 residues. CDR3 amino acids: CSVDRGGGETEAFF. The CDR3 coding sequence is TGCAGCGTCGACAGGGGGGGAGGAGAGACTGAAGCTTTCTTT.

The V and J genes are TRBV6-1 and TRBJ1-6; D may be TRBD1 (6 bases). The length of the CDR3 is 14 residues. Germline CDR1 reads MNHNS; CDR2 reads SASEGT. Trimming stripped 6 bases from V and 4 bases from J, with 10 bases between. DNA of the CDR3: TGTGCCAGCAGCCTAGGACAGTATAATTCACCCCTCCACTTT. This codes for CASSLGQYNSPLHF.

The chain recombines TRBV5-1 with TRBJ1-1; D is perhaps TRBD1 (6 bases). The CDR3 runs 18 residues. The V end lost 0 bases, the J end lost 4 bases, and 22 bases lay between the germline ends. Germline V gene data show CDR1 as SGHRS and CDR2 as YFSETQ. CDR3 residues: CASSLAAQGTAVSTEAFF. DNA of the CDR3: TGCGCCAGCAGCTTGGCCGCCCAGGGGACCGCGGTGAGCACTGAAGCTTTCTTT.

The J gene is TRBJ2-3, the V gene TRBV27; 10 bases agree with TRBD2. The CDR3 is made up of 16 amino acids. V trimming: 6 bases; J trimming: 2 bases; junction bases outside the gene matches: 8. The germline gives CDR1 MNHEY, CDR2 SMNVEV (reference sequence). The chain's CDR3 is CASRLSGGDSTDTQYF. CDR3 nucleotide sequence: TGTGCCAGCAGGCTGAGCGGGGGGGACTCCACAGATACGCAGTATTTT.

The rearrangement links TRBV7-2 to TRBJ2-5, with TRBD1 matching 8 bases. Germline V gene lookup returns CDR1 SGHTA and CDR2 FQGNSA. CDR3 length: 15 amino acids. Unmatched junction bases numbered 5, after V lost 0 bases and J lost 5 bases. CDR3 bases: TGTGCCAGCAGCTTAGCCATACAGGGGGGCGAGACCCAGTACTTC. This encodes CASSLAIQGGETQYF.

The chain uses TRBV7-3 and TRBJ2-7; 7 positions match TRBD2. The CDR3 consists of 15 residues. Per the germline V gene, CDR1 is SGHTA and CDR2 is FQGTGA. The J segment lost 4 bases and the V segment lost 3 bases, leaving 9 bases of the junction unmatched. The CDR3: CASSLCGGPHYEQYF. The DNA of the CDR3 is TGTGCCAGCAGCTTGTGCGGGGGTCCTCATTACGAGCAGTACTTC.

This sequence joins TRBV7-2 and TRBJ2-5; possible D gene TRBD1, 6 bases. V was clipped by 3 bases and J by 3 bases, with 8 bases between them. The CDR3 length is 13 residues. Germline CDR1 SGHTA, CDR2 FQGNSA. CDR3 amino acids: CASSFNREETQYF. The DNA of the CDR3 is TGTGCCAGCAGCTTCAACAGGGAAGAGACCCAGTACTTC.

In its sample, this clone was seen once. This chain uses TRBV29-1 with TRBJ2-5; the D gene is possibly TRBD2 (6 bases). Germline assignment: CDR1 SQVTM and CDR2 ANQGSEA. The V end lost 3 bases, the J end lost 7 bases, and 15 bases lay between the germline ends. The CDR3 spans 13 residues. CDR3 amino acids: CSVELGTPRTQYF. The CDR3 nucleotides are TGCAGCGTTGAGCTCGGGACTCCCAGGACCCAGTACTTC. Full variable domain (remainder filled in from reference TRBV29-1 and TRBJ2-5): SAVISQKPSRDICQRGTSLTIQCQVDSQVTMMFWYRQQPGQSLTLIATANQGSEATYESGFVIDKFPISRPNLTFSTLTVSNMSPEDSSIYLCSVELGTPRTQYFGPGTRLLVL.

The chain links TRBV4-3 to TRBJ1-3; 8 nucleotides line up with TRBD1. Trimming cost V 4 bases and J 0 bases; bases outside gene matches: 5. Germline-derived CDR1 and CDR2 are LGHNA and YSLEER. The CDR3 has 16 amino acids. CDR3 residues: CASSPGQANSGNTIYF. DNA for the CDR3: TGCGCCAGCAGCCCGGGACAGGCGAACTCTGGAAACACCATATATTTT.

The chain links TRBV4-2 to TRBJ2-1; the D gene is possibly TRBD2 (6 bases). The CDR3 consists of 15 residues. The V end was cut by 1 base, the J end by 13 bases, with 20 bases between. Germline V gene data show CDR1 as LGHNA and CDR2 as YNFKEQ. The CDR3 nucleotides read TGTGCCAGCAGCCAAGGAGAAGGCGCGGGGTCTCAACAGTTCTTC. Protein product: CASSQGEGAGSQQFF.

V usage is TRBV18 and J usage is TRBJ1-4; the match to TRBD1 covers 7 bases. V lost 5 bases, J lost 4 bases, and 7 bases stayed unmatched. The CDR3 totals 15 residues. Germline V lookup: CDR1 KGHSH, CDR2 LQKENI. CDR3 amino acids: CASSTGTDYNEKLFF. The CDR3 DNA reads TGTGCCAGCTCAACCGGGACAGACTATAATGAAAAACTGTTTTTT.

V and J are TRBV7-9 and TRBJ2-2, with D hard to call. The CDR3 covers 15 residues. Looked up from germline, CDR1 is SEHNR and CDR2 is FQNEAQ (reference sequence). Trimming shortened V by 6 bases and J by 0 bases, and 11 bases separated the two germline ends. The CDR3 protein is CASRPNLANTGELFF. The CDR3 nucleotides are TGTGCCAGCAGACCTAATCTTGCGAACACCGGGGAGCTGTTTTTT.

The gene calls are TRBV7-2 and TRBJ2-1, with D possibly being TRBD2 (5 bases). Per germline, CDR1 SGHTA and CDR2 FQGNSA. The V and J ends lost 1 base and 7 bases respectively, with 17 bases between them. The CDR3 runs to 16 residues. CDR3 sequence: CASSLGGPPEQNEQFF. The CDR3 DNA reads as TGTGCCAGCAGCTTAGGCGGGCCACCTGAGCAAAATGAGCAGTTCTTC.

The sample holds a few counts of this clone. The rearrangement joins TRBV29-1 to TRBJ1-5; D is ambiguous. Germline V gene sequence: CDR1 SQVTM, CDR2 ANQGSEA. The CDR3 has 13 residues. V lost 3 bases, J lost 4 bases, and 10 bases lay in between. The CDR3 coding sequence is TGCAGCGTTGAGGCAGGCCTTAATCAGCCCCAGCATTTT. Amino acid sequence: CSVEAGLNQPQHF.

J is TRBJ2-5 and V is TRBV5-1; the D gene is possibly TRBD2 (6 bases). The CDR3 length is 14 residues. The V and J ends lost 2 bases and 5 bases respectively, with 13 bases between them. The germline gives CDR1 SGHRS, CDR2 YFSETQ. The CDR3: CASSFSGPRETQYF. CDR3 DNA: TGCGCCAGCAGCTTCAGCGGGCCTCGGGAGACCCAGTACTTC.

The V call is TRBV11-3, the J call TRBJ2-1; D is unresolved. The CDR3 sequence is 12 residues long. CDR1 is SGHNT and CDR2 is YENEEA in the germline V gene. Between the trimmed V and J ends, which lost 3 bases and 6 bases, there was a span of 6 bases. Here the CDR3 reads CASSLNSNEQFF. CDR3 DNA sequence: TGTGCCAGCAGCTTGAACAGCAATGAGCAGTTCTTC. The variable domain in full, with the rest retrieved from reference TRBV11-3 and TRBJ2-1, is EAGVVQSPRYKIIEKKQPVAFWCNPISGHNTLYWYLQNLGQGPELLIRYENEEAVDDSQLPKDRFSAERLKGVDSTLKIQPAELGDSAVYLCASSLNSNEQFFGPGTRLTVL.

The V gene is TRBV9, the J gene TRBJ2-3, with D maybe TRBD2 (6 bases). The germline V and J ends were trimmed by 2 bases and 3 bases, with 13 bases remaining between them. Germline-derived CDR1 and CDR2 are SGDLS and YYNGEE. This CDR3 contains 15 residues. The DNA of the CDR3 is TGTGCCAGCAGCGTTTGGGGGGTGGATACAGATACGCAGTATTTT. This gives the protein CASSVWGVDTDTQYF.

The J gene is TRBJ1-2, the V gene TRBV19; 10 nucleotides match TRBD1. Germline V gives CDR1 LNHDA, CDR2 SQIVND (reference sequence). V dropped 5 bases and J dropped 5; count of bases not matched to a gene: 8. CDR3 length equals 15 residues. Here the CDR3 DNA reads TGTGCCAGTAGTCCTCAAGGGACAGGGGAATATGGCTACACCTTC. This codes for CASSPQGTGEYGYTF.